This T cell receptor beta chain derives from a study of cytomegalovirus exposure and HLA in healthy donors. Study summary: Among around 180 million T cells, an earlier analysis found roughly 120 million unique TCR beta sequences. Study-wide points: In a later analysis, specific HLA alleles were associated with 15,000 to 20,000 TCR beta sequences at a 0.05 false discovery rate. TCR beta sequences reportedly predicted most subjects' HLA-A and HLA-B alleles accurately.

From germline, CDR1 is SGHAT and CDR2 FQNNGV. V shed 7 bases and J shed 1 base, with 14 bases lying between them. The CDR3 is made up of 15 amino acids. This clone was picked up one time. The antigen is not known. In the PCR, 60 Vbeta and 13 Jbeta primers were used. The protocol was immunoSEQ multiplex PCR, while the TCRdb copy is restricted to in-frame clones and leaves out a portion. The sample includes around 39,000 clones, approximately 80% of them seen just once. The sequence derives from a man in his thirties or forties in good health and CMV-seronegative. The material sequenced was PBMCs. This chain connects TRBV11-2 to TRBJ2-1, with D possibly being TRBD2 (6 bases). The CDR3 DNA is TGTGCCAGCACCGGGAGCGGATTTTCCTACAATGAGCAGTTCTTC. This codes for CASTGSGFSYNEQFF.